This T cell receptor (beta chain) derives from a study of cytomegalovirus exposure and HLA in healthy donors. About this clone: Its antigen is unknown.

The PCR used 60 Vbeta and 13 Jbeta primers. Profiled with immunoSEQ multiplex PCR; TCRdb holds only in-frame clones, not every one. Among about 83,000 clones listed, about four fifths were seen once. Points from the study as a whole: The classifier reportedly diagnosed cytomegalovirus status with high sensitivity and specificity. Among the sequence variants, a highly shared cluster was likely an artifact of sequencing. Previous analysis showed most TCR beta V segments were productive about 90% or about 30% of the time. TCR beta V- and J-gene trimming, according to a later analysis, was linked to a missense DCLRE1C variant.

This CDR3 contains 13 residues. Germline lookup yields CDR1 MNHNS and CDR2 SASEGT. V was pared by 2 bases and J by 6 bases, with 8 bases between. The chain recombines TRBV6-1 with TRBJ1-5; D call uncertain. The source material was PBMCs. The receptor's source is a man in his sixties in good health and CMV-seronegative. The chain's CDR3 is CASSESIVQPQHF. CDR3 sequence (DNA): TGTGCCAGCAGTGAATCTATAGTTCAGCCCCAGCATTTT.